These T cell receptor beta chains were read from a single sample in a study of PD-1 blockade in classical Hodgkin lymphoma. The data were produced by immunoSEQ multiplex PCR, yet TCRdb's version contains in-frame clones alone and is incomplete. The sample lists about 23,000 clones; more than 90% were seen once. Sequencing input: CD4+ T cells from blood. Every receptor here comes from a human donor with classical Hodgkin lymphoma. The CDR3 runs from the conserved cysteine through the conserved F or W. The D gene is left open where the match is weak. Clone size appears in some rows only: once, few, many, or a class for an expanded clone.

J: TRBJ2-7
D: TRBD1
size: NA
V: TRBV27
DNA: TGTGCCAGCAGTGCACGACAGGGGGTGTCCTACGAGCAGTACTTC
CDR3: CASSARQGVSYEQYF

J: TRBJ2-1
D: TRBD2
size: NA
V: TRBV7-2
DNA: TGTGCCAGCAGCTTCGGGGGGAGCTCCTACAATGAGCAGTTCTTC
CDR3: CASSFGGSSYNEQFF

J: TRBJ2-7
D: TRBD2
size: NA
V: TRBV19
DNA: TGTGCCAGTAGTATACAATGGACTAGCGGCACCTACGAGCAGTACTTC
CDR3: CASSIQWTSGTYEQYF

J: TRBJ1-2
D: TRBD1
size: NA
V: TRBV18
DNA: TGTGCCAGCTCACCAGGTCCAAACAGGGGTTACGATGGCTACACCTTC
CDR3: CASSPGPNRGYDGYTF

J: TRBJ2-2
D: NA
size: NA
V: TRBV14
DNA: TGTGCCAGCAGCCGCTGGGGTAGAAACACCGGGGAGCTGTTTTTT
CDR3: CASSRWGRNTGELFF

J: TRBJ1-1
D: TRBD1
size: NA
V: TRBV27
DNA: TGTGCCAGCAGCTTACGGACAGGGGGTTCTGAAGCTTTCTTT
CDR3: CASSLRTGGSEAFF

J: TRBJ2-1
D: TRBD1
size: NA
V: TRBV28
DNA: TGTGCCAGCAGGCGGACAGGGGGGGGGTACAATGAGCAGTTCTTC
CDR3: CASRRTGGGYNEQFF

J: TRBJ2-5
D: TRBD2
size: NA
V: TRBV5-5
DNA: TGTGCCAGCAGCCAGGAGCTAGCGGAGGAGACCCAGTACTTC
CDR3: CASSQELAEETQYF

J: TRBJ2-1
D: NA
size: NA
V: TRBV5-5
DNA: TGTGCCAGCAGCTTCAGAGTAACTATCTACAATGAGCAGTTCTTC
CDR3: CASSFRVTIYNEQFF

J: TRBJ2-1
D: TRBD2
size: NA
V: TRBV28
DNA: TGTGCCAGCAGTTCCCAAGGAGCGGGAGGGCGCAATGAGCAGTTCTTC
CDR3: CASSSQGAGGRNEQFF

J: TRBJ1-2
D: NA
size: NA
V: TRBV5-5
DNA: TGTGCCAGCAGCCCTCAGTCCGACTATGGCTACACCTTC
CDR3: CASSPQSDYGYTF

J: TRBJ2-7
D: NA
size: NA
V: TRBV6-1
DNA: TGTGCCAGCAGTGATGAAGCCGGATTCGCCTACGAGCAGTACTTC
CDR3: CASSDEAGFAYEQYF

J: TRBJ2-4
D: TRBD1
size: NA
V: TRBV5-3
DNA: TGTGCCAGAAGCTTGGGACGTCAGGGGGTGGCCAAAAACATTCAGTACTTC
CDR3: CARSLGRQGVAKNIQYF

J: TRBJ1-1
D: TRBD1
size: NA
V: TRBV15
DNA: TGTGCCACCAGCAGAGATCGAGCAGGGGGGAACACTGAAGCTTTCTTT
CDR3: CATSRDRAGGNTEAFF

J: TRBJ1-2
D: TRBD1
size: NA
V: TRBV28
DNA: TGTGCCAGCAGTATCCGACAGGGATCCTCCTATGGCTACACCTTC
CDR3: CASSIRQGSSYGYTF

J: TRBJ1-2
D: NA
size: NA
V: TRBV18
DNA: TGTGCCAGCTCATCTACGGGGGGCTATGGCTACACCTTC
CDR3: CASSSTGGYGYTF

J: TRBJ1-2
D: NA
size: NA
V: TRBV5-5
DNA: TGTGCCAGCAGCCAACTGGGGGGGAGGACTGTCTATGGCTACACCTTC
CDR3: CASSQLGGRTVYGYTF

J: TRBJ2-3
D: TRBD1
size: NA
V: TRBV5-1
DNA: TGCGCCAGCAGCTTGAGACAGGGGGTGACAGATACGCAGTATTTT
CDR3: CASSLRQGVTDTQYF

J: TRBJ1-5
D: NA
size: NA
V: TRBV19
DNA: TGTGCCAGTAGTATAGATCCTACCCAGCCCCAGCATTTT
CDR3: CASSIDPTQPQHF

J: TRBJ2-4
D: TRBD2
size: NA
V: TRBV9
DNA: TGTGCCAGCAGCGCCGCCGGAACTAGCGGGGGCACCGGGGACATTCAGTACTTC
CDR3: CASSAAGTSGGTGDIQYF

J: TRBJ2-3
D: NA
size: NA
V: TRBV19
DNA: TGTGCCAGTAGTGTGCGACTGTCCACAGATACGCAGTATTTT
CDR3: CASSVRLSTDTQYF

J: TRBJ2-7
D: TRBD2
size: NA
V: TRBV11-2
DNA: TGTGCCAGCAGCTCCCGGGCGGGAGGGTCCCAGTACTTC
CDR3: CASSSRAGGSQYF

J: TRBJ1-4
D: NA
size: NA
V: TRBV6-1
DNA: TGTGCCAGCAGCCCGACAGGAACTAATGAAAAACTGTTTTTT
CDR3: CASSPTGTNEKLFF

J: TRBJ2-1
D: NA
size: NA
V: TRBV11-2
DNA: TGTGCCAGCAGACCCCTTATTGGTTACTACAATGAGCAGTTCTTC
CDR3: CASRPLIGYYNEQFF

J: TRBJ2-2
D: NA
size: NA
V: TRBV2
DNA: TGTGCCAGCAGAGACACCGGGGAGCTGTTTTTT
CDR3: CASRDTGELFF

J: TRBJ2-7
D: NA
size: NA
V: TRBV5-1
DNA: TGCGCCAGCAGCTTAGAAGGTGGACGGTCCTACGAGCAGTACTTC
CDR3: CASSLEGGRSYEQYF

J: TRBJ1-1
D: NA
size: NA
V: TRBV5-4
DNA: TGTGCCAGCAGCTTCTCCCAGGGGAGTGCTTTCTTT
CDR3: CASSFSQGSAFF

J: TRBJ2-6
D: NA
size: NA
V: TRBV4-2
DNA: TGTGCCAGCAGCCCGGTAAACTCTGGGGCCAACGTCCTGACTTTC
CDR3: CASSPVNSGANVLTF

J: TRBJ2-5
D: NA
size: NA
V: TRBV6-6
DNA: TGTGCCAGCAGCGCTACAGGGAGGTTGTACCAAGAGACCCAGTACTTC
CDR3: CASSATGRLYQETQYF

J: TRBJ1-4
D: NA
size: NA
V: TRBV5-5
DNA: TGTGCCAGCAGCCCCTGGACAGCGTTAAATGAAAAACTGTTTTTT
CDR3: CASSPWTALNEKLFF

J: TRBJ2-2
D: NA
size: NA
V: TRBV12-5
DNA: TGTGCTAGTGGTGGGGCCACCGGGGAGCTGTTTTTT
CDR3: CASGGATGELFF

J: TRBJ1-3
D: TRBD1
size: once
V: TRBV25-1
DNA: TGTGCCAGCAGAGGACAGGGTGAAAACACCATATATTTT
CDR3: CASRGQGENTIYF

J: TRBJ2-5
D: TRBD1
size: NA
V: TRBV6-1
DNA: TGTGCCAGCAGTCTCGAGGGACAGGGGGCCGGGACCCAGTACTTC
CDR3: CASSLEGQGAGTQYF

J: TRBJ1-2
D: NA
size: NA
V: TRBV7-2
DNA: TGTGCCAGCAGCTTGGGATGGGGCTGGGTCTATGGCTACACCTTC
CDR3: CASSLGWGWVYGYTF

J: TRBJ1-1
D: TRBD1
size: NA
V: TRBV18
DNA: TGTGCCAGCTCACCCCCGGGACAGGGAGAACACACTGAAGCTTTCTTT
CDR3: CASSPPGQGEHTEAFF

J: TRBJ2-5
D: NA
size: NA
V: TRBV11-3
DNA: TGTGCCAGCAGCTTAAGGGCGGAGGAGACCCAGTACTTC
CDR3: CASSLRAEETQYF

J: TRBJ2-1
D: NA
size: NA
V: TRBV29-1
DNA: TGCAGAGCCTCCCAGGGTTTGGGTGAGCAGTTCTTC
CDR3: CRASQGLGEQFF

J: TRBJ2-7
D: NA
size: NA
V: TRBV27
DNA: TGTGCCAGCAGAGGCTTCCTAAGCGGCACCTACGAGCAGTACTTC
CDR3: CASRGFLSGTYEQYF

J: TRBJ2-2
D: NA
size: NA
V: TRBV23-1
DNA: TGCGCCAGCAGTCAATCGCTCCGGGGGGCGCCCAACGGGGCCCTCACCGGGGAGCTGTTTTTT
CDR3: CASSQSLRGAPNGALTGELFF

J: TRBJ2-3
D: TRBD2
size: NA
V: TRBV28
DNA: TGTGCCAGCAGCCCATTCCCGACTATGACTAGCGGGTACACAGATACGCAGTATTTT
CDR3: CASSPFPTMTSGYTDTQYF